This TCR beta chain was observed in a study of CD8 T cells in Susac syndrome. The CDR3 contains 14 residues. Germline CDR1 MGHDK, CDR2 SYGVNS. Trimming removed 4 bases at V and 6 bases at J, with 12 bases between. The RNA, about 0.45 to 1 ug, was put through reverse transcription using random hexamers. TCRdb re-called the immunoSEQ multiplex PCR reads through MiXCR, storing one row per CDR3 protein. The table lists about 200,000 distinct CDR3 sequences, nearly 95% of them singletons. The chain combines TRBV25-1 with TRBJ2-2, with D perhaps TRBD1 or TRBD2 (6 bases each). The sample was CD4+ T cells from PBMCs. The TCR sequence derives from a human donor with multiple sclerosis. CDR3 residues: CASSVGGFSGELFF. The CDR3 coding sequence is TGTGCCAGCAGTGTGGGGGGCTTTTCCGGGGAGCTGTTTTTT.